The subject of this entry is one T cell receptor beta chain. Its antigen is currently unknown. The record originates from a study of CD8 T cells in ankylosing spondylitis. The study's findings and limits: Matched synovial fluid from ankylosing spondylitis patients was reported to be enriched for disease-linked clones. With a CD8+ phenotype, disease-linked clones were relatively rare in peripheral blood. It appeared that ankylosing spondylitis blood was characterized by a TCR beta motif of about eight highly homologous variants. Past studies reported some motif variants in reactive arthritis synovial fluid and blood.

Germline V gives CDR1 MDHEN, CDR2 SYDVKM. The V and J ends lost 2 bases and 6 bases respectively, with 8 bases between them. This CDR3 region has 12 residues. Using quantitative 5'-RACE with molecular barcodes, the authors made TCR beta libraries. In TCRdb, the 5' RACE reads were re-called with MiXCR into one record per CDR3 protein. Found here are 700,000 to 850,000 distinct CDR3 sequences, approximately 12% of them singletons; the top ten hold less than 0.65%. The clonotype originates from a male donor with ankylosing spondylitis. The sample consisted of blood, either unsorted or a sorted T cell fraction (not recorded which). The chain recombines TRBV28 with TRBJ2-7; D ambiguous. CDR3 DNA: TGTGCCAGCAGTTTAGGGCCCTGCGAGCAGTACTTC. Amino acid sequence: CASSLGPCEQYF. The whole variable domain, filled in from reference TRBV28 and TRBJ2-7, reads DVKVTQSSRYLVKRTGEKVFLECVQDMDHENMFWYRQDPGLGLRLIYFSYDVKMKEKGDIPEGYSVSREKKERFSLILESASTNQTSMYLCASSLGPCEQYFGPGTRLTVT.